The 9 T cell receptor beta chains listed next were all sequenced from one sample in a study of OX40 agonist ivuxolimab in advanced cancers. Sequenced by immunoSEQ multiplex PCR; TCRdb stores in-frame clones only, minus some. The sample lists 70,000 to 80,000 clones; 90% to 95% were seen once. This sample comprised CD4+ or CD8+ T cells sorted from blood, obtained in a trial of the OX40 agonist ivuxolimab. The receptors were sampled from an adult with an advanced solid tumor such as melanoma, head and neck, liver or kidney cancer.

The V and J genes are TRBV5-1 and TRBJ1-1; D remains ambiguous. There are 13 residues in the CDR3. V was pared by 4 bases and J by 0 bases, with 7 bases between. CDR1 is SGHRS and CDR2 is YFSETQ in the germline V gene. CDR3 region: CASSTAVNTEAFF. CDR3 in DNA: TGCGCCAGCAGCACGGCGGTGAACACTGAAGCTTTCTTT.

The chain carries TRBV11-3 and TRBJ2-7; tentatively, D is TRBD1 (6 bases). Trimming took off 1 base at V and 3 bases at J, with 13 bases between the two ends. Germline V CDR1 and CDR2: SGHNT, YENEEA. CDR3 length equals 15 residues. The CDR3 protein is CASSLGTGYVYEQYF. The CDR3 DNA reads TGTGCCAGCAGCTTAGGAACAGGGTACGTCTACGAGCAGTACTTC.

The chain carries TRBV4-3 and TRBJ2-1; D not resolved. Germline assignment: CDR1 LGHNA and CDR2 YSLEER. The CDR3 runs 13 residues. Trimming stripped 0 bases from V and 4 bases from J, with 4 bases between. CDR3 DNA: TGCGCCAGCAGCCAAGAGTGGTACAATGAGCAGTTCTTC. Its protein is CASSQEWYNEQFF.

CDR3 DNA: TGCGCCAGCAGCTTCGCCCTAGGGAACACTGAAGCTTTCTTT. This translates into CASSFALGNTEAFF. The rearrangement joins TRBV5-1 to TRBJ1-1; D remains ambiguous. The CDR3 covers 14 residues. Trimming took off 2 bases at V and 1 base at J, with 9 bases between the two ends. The germline CDR1 and CDR2 sequences are SGHRS and YFSETQ.

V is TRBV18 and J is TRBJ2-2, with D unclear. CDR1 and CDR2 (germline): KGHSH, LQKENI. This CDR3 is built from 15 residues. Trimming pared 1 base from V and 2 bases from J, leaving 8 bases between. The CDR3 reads CASSPLLENTGELFF. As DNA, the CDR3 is TGTGCCAGCTCACCACTTCTAGAAAACACCGGGGAGCTGTTTTTT.

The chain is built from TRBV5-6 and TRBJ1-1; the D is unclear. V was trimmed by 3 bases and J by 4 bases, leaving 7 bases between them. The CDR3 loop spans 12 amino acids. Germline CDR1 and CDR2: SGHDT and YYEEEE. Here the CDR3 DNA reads TGTGCCAGCAGCTCCGGGGTCACTGAAGCTTTCTTT. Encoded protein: CASSSGVTEAFF. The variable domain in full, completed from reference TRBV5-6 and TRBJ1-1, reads DAGVTQSPTHLIKTRGQQVTLRCSPKSGHDTVSWYQQALGQGPQFIFQYYEEEERQRGNFPDRFSGHQFPNYSSELNVNALLLGDSALYLCASSSGVTEAFFGQGTRLTVV.

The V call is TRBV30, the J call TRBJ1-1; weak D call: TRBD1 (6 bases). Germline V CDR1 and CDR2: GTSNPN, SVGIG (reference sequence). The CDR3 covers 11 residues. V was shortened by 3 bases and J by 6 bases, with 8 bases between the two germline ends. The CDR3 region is CAWRRQAEAFF. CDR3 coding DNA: TGTGCCTGGAGACGACAGGCTGAAGCTTTCTTT. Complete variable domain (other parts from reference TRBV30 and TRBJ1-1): SQTIHQWPATLVQPVGSPLSLECTVEGTSNPNLYWYRQAAGRGLQLLFYSVGIGQISSEVPQNLSASRPQDRQFILSSKKLLLSDSGFYLCAWRRQAEAFFGQGTRLTVV.

Here the CDR3 reads CASSLPGHLSGANVLTF. The CDR3 DNA sequence: TGTGCCAGCAGCTTACCGGGACACCTCTCTGGGGCCAACGTCCTGACTTTC. The V gene is TRBV11-3, the J gene TRBJ2-6, with D perhaps matching TRBD1 (6 bases). Germline V CDR1 and CDR2: SGHNT, YENEEA. V was shortened by 2 bases and J by 0 bases, with 11 bases between the two germline ends. This CDR3 is 17 amino acids long. Full variable domain (outside the CDR3, taken from reference TRBV11-3 and TRBJ2-6): EAGVVQSPRYKIIEKKQPVAFWCNPISGHNTLYWYLQNLGQGPELLIRYENEEAVDDSQLPKDRFSAERLKGVDSTLKIQPAELGDSAVYLCASSLPGHLSGANVLTFGAGSRLTVL.

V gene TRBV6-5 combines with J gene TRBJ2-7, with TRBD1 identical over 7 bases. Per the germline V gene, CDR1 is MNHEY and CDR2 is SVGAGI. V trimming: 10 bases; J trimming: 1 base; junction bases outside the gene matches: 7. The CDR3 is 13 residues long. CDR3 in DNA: TGTGCCACCCGGGACAGCGTATCCTACGAGCAGTACTTC. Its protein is CATRDSVSYEQYF.